Each of the 18 T cell receptor beta chains below was sequenced from the same sample in a study of Ad26.COV2.S vaccination and SARS-CoV-2 variants. Only in-frame clones appear in the TCRdb table, and some are missing; sequencing was by immunoSEQ multiplex PCR. The sample shows over 200,000 clones, roughly 90% of them seen only once. This sample's treatment: 15 to 20 received Ad26.COV2.S at low or high dose, single or two shots; 5 received placebo; per-sample allocation not given. Sampling was done on day 63 after the first vaccine or placebo injection. The sample here was peripheral blood, taken in a trial of Ad26.COV2.S vaccine versus placebo. The receptor set was obtained from a person aged 18-60 years who received the Ad26.COV2.S COVID-19 vaccine or a placebo.

The chain employs TRBV28 and TRBJ2-3, with 7 nucleotides matching TRBD1. Unmatched junction bases numbered 8, after V lost 7 bases and J lost 7 bases. The CDR3 contains 13 residues. Germline V lookup: CDR1 MDHEN, CDR2 SYDVKM. The CDR3 reads CASMLQGQYTQYF. The CDR3 DNA is TGTGCCAGCATGCTACAGGGGCAGTATACGCAGTATTTT.

The CDR3 sequence: CASNVQGGYTF. As DNA, the CDR3 is TGTGCCAGCAACGTTCAAGGGGGGTACACCTTC. J is TRBJ1-2 and V is TRBV28; D might be TRBD1 (6 bases). The length of the CDR3 is 11 residues. The germline V gene encodes CDR1 MDHEN and CDR2 SYDVKM. The V end was cut by 7 bases, the J end by 11 bases, with 14 bases between.

The chain has TRBV30 and TRBJ1-5, with 8 bases that match TRBD1. Germline CDR1 is GTSNPN and CDR2 is SVGIG (reference sequence). After removal of 2 bases from V and 3 bases from J, the junction contained 9 bases not matched to a gene. This CDR3 contains 16 residues. The CDR3 loop is CAWSTFGTGNNQPQHF. CDR3 nucleotides: TGTGCCTGGAGTACCTTTGGGACAGGCAACAATCAGCCCCAGCATTTT.

This sequence joins TRBV25-1 and TRBJ2-6; D is unresolved. Germline loops: CDR1 MGHDK, CDR2 SYGVNS. V was cut by 0 bases and J by 0 bases, with 12 bases left in between. The CDR3 extends over 18 amino acids. CDR3 loop: CASSEYSGPSSGANVLTF. DNA for the CDR3: TGTGCCAGCAGTGAATACTCTGGCCCAAGCTCTGGGGCCAACGTCCTGACTTTC.

This chain connects TRBV5-1 to TRBJ1-1; the match to TRBD1 covers 12 bases. The length of the CDR3 is 16 residues. Germline CDR1 is SGHRS and CDR2 is YFSETQ. V shed 4 bases, J shed 5 bases, and the junction held 9 bases outside the gene matches. The CDR3 here is CASSPGQGALITEAFF. The CDR3, as DNA: TGCGCCAGCAGCCCGGGACAGGGGGCGCTTATAACTGAAGCTTTCTTT. Supplemented by reference TRBV5-1 and TRBJ1-1, the full variable domain reads KAGVTQTPRYLIKTRGQQVTLSCSPISGHRSVSWYQQTPGQGLQFLFEYFSETQRNKGNFPGRFSGRQFSNSRSEMNVSTLELGDSALYLCASSPGQGALITEAFFGQGTRLTVV.

Only a few counts were recorded for this clone. The CDR3 region has the DNA TGTGCCAGCAGCCACGGCACACACGGGGAGAAACTGTTTTTT. It specifies CASSHGTHGEKLFF. This chain joins TRBV5-8 and TRBJ1-4; D ambiguous. Germline V gene sequence: CDR1 SGHTS, CDR2 YDEGEE. The length of the CDR3 is 14 residues. Trimming removed 4 bases from V and 11 bases from J, with 18 bases in between.

This chain joins TRBV21-1 and TRBJ1-1. TRBV21-1 counts as a pseudogene. This CDR3 contains 14 residues. Here the CDR3 reads CASSSKVFGAEAFF. In nucleotides, the CDR3 is TGTGCCAGCAGCTCTAAGGTCTTTGGGGCTGAAGCTTTCTTT.

V gene TRBV4-3 combines with J gene TRBJ2-7; TRBD1 aligns across 9 bases. V was clipped by 4 bases and J by 5 bases; unmatched bases: 9. Germline V gene sequence: CDR1 LGHNA, CDR2 YSLEER. CDR3 length equals 15 residues. The CDR3 nucleotides read TGCGCCAGCAGCCTCACCGGGACAGGGTTCGACGAGCAGTACTTC. Translation: CASSLTGTGFDEQYF.

The chain recombines TRBV4-3 with TRBJ2-7, with D unresolved. With 5 bases removed from V and 1 base from J, the gap between germline ends came to 12 bases. This CDR3 contains 14 residues. Germline CDR1 and CDR2: LGHNA and YSLEER. CDR3 DNA: TGCGCCAGCAGCTCCCGATGGCAGTCCTACGAGCAGTACTTC. It codes for CASSSRWQSYEQYF.

This clone has more than one count but fewer than ten. The chain combines TRBV5-1 with TRBJ1-6; possibly TRBD1 for D (6 bases). CDR1 is SGHRS, CDR2 YFSETQ, per germline. The germline V and J ends were trimmed by 0 bases and 10 bases, with 20 bases remaining between them. The CDR3 is 17 residues long. DNA for the CDR3: TGCGCCAGCAGCTTGGCCCCCCGGGGGGCTGCAAGGTCACCCCTCCACTTT. Translating it yields CASSLAPRGAARSPLHF. The whole variable domain, remainder taken from reference TRBV5-1 and TRBJ1-6, is KAGVTQTPRYLIKTRGQQVTLSCSPISGHRSVSWYQQTPGQGLQFLFEYFSETQRNKGNFPGRFSGRQFSNSRSEMNVSTLELGDSALYLCASSLAPRGAARSPLHFGNGTRLTVT.

The chain couples TRBV9 to TRBJ2-2; no definite D call. Germline CDR1 SGDLS, CDR2 YYNGEE. This CDR3 comprises 14 residues. Trimming stripped 1 base from V and 1 base from J, with 5 bases between. CDR3 in amino acids: CASSVTQNTGELFF. The DNA for the CDR3 is TGTGCCAGCAGCGTAACGCAGAACACCGGGGAGCTGTTTTTT.

A single count supports this clone. The gene calls are TRBV14 and TRBJ1-3; TRBD1 matches 7 bases. CDR1 and CDR2 from the germline V gene are SGHDN and FVKESK. Trimming cost V 4 bases and J 4 bases; bases outside gene matches: 10. The CDR3 covers 16 residues. This CDR3 reads CASSRPVGTDGNTIYF. The CDR3, as DNA: TGTGCCAGCAGCCGACCGGTCGGGACAGACGGAAACACCATATATTTT. Full variable domain (outside the CDR3, taken from reference TRBV14 and TRBJ1-3): EAGVTQFPSHSVIEKGQTVTLRCDPISGHDNLYWYRRVMGKEIKFLLHFVKESKQDESGMPNNRFLAERTGGTYSTLKVQPAELEDSGVYFCASSRPVGTDGNTIYFGEGSWLTVV.

The V gene is TRBV5-5, the J gene TRBJ2-5; the D gene is possibly TRBD1 (8 bases). The CDR3 has 14 amino acids. The ends were cut back, 5 bases at V and 7 bases at J, with 18 bases in the middle. The germline V gene encodes CDR1 SGHKS and CDR2 YYEKEE (reference sequence). In nucleotides, the CDR3 is TGTGCCAGCAGTTTCACAGGGGGGAGGGGGACCCAGTACTTC. It specifies CASSFTGGRGTQYF.

The CDR3 loop reads CASSRTGFGYTF. The CDR3 coding sequence is TGTGCCAGCAGCAGGACAGGGTTTGGCTACACCTTC. The V gene is TRBV11-2, the J gene TRBJ1-2, with 8 bases identical to TRBD1. This CDR3 spans 12 amino acids. V shed 5 bases and J 7 bases; nucleotides not matched to a gene: 3. Germline values: CDR1 SGHAT, CDR2 FQNNGV.

The genes are TRBV11-2 and TRBJ1-4; D call uncertain. Trimming removed 3 bases from V and 8 bases from J, with 10 bases in between. The CDR3 runs to 13 residues. CDR1 SGHAT and CDR2 FQNNGV come from the germline V gene. The CDR3 protein is CASSFRGLEKLFF. The DNA of the CDR3 is TGTGCCAGCAGCTTCAGAGGGCTAGAAAAACTGTTTTTT.

The V gene is TRBV19, the J gene TRBJ2-1, with D tentatively TRBD2 (5 bases). This CDR3 is built from 15 residues. Trimming pared 0 bases from V and 9 bases from J, leaving 15 bases between. Germline loops: CDR1 LNHDA, CDR2 SQIVND (reference sequence). The CDR3 protein is CASSIERGIWGEQFF. The CDR3 coding sequence is TGTGCCAGTAGTATAGAGAGAGGGATCTGGGGTGAGCAGTTCTTC.

This clone was seen a handful of times. The chain is built from TRBV5-4 and TRBJ2-7; 12 bases align to TRBD2. V was clipped by 0 bases and J by 3 bases; unmatched bases: 1. This CDR3 contains 15 residues. Germline CDR1 is SGHNT and CDR2 is YYREEE (reference sequence). The CDR3 sequence: CASSLGTSGIYEQYF. The CDR3, as DNA: TGTGCCAGCAGCTTGGGGACTAGCGGGATCTACGAGCAGTACTTC.

On this clone itself: Germline and junction disagree at one end, which may indicate a read error. This chain links TRBV28 with TRBJ2-1, with D possibly matching TRBD2 (6 bases). The germline gives CDR1 MDHEN, CDR2 SYDVKM. This CDR3 is 13 amino acids long. The CDR3: CASSSLKQGLLVF. In DNA form, the CDR3 reads TGTGCCAGCAGCTCTTTAAAGCAGGGACTCCTTGTCTTC.